One and the same sample provided the 3 T cell receptor beta chains below, sequenced in a study of blood T cells in healthy people across ages. Primed by a sample-barcoded 5' primer and a J-beta primer mix, a second PCR proceeded for about 7 to 12 cycles. TCRdb recomputed calls from the 5' RACE reads with MiXCR, one row per CDR3 protein. The data show about 1.4 million distinct CDR3 sequences, roughly 59% seen once. The source material was blood. These receptors all stem from a man aged 18-30 years in good health.

The V call is TRBV6-2 or TRBV6-3, the J call TRBJ1-1; D might be TRBD1 (5 bases). The germline V and J ends were trimmed by 6 bases and 6 bases, with 11 bases remaining between them. The CDR3 has 12 residues. Germline-derived CDR1 and CDR2 are MNHEY and SVGEGT. CDR3 region: CASRLRGAEAFF. CDR3 bases: TGTGCCAGCAGACTCCGGGGCGCTGAAGCTTTCTTT.

This clonotype was counted between two and nine times. J is TRBJ2-1 and V is TRBV7-2, with D hard to call. Looked up from germline, CDR1 is SGHTA and CDR2 is FQGNSA. The germline V and J ends were trimmed by 5 bases and 9 bases, with 14 bases remaining between them. The CDR3 has 13 amino acids. CDR3 protein: CASSNPGGPEQFF. For the CDR3, the DNA is TGTGCCAGCAGCAATCCCGGTGGTCCTGAGCAGTTCTTC. Together with reference TRBV7-2 and TRBJ2-1, the CDR3 gives the full variable domain: GAGVSQSPSNKVTEKGKDVELRCDPISGHTALYWYRQSLGQGLEFLIYFQGNSAPDKSGLPSDRFSAERTGGSVSTLTIQRTQQEDSAVYLCASSNPGGPEQFFGPGTRLTVL.

As to this clonotype: Compared with germline, one end of the junction differs, possibly owing to a read error. The chain carries TRBV4-2 and TRBJ2-1; D may be TRBD2 (7 bases). Germline assignment: CDR1 LGHNA and CDR2 YNFKEQ. This CDR3 comprises 16 residues. In nucleotides, the CDR3 is TGTGACAGCAGCCAAGAGGCGGGGGCCCCCTACAATGAGCAGTTCTTC. Its translation is CDSSQEAGAPYNEQFF.